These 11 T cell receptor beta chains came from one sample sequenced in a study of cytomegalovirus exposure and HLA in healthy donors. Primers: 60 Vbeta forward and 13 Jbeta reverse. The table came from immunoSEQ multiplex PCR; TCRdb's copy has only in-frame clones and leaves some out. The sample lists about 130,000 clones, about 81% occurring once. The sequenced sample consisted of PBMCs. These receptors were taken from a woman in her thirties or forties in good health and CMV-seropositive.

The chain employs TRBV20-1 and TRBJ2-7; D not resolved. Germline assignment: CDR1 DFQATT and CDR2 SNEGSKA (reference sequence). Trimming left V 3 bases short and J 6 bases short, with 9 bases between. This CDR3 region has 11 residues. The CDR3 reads CSARVSSEQYF. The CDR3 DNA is TGCAGTGCTAGGGTGTCCAGCGAGCAGTACTTC.

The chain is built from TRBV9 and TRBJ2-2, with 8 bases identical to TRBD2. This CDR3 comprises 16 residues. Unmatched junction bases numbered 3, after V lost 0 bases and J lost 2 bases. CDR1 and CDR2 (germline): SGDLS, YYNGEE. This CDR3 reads CASSVGTSGNTGELFF. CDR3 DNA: TGTGCCAGCAGCGTAGGCACTAGCGGAAACACCGGGGAGCTGTTTTTT.

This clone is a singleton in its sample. The CDR3 loop reads CASSPRTSATGELFF. Here the CDR3 DNA reads TGTGCCAGCAGCCCTCGGACTAGTGCAACCGGGGAGCTGTTTTTT. The chain employs TRBV11-3 and TRBJ2-2; the match to TRBD2 covers 7 bases. CDR1 is SGHNT, CDR2 YENEEA, per germline. This CDR3 region has 15 residues. The V and J ends lost 5 bases and 5 bases, in that order; junction bases with no gene match: 8. Full variable domain (rest looked up from reference TRBV11-3 and TRBJ2-2): EAGVVQSPRYKIIEKKQPVAFWCNPISGHNTLYWYLQNLGQGPELLIRYENEEAVDDSQLPKDRFSAERLKGVDSTLKIQPAELGDSAVYLCASSPRTSATGELFFGEGSRLTVL.

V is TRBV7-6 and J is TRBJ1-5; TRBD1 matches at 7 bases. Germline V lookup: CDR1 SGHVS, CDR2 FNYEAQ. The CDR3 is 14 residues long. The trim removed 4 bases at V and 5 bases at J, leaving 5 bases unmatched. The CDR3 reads CASSSRTGDQPQHF. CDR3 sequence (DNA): TGTGCCAGCAGCTCCAGGACAGGTGATCAGCCCCAGCATTTT.

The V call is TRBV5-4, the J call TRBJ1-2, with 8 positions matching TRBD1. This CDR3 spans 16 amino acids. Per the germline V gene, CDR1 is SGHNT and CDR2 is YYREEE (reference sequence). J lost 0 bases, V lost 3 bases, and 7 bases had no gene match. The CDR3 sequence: CASSSGQDRANYGYTF. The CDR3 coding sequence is TGTGCCAGCAGCTCGGGACAGGACAGAGCTAACTATGGCTACACCTTC. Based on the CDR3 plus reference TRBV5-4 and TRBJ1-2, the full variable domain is ETGVTQSPTHLIKTRGQQVTLRCSSQSGHNTVSWYQQALGQGPQFIFQYYREEENGRGNFPPRFSGLQFPNYSSELNVNALELDDSALYLCASSSGQDRANYGYTFGSGTRLTVV.

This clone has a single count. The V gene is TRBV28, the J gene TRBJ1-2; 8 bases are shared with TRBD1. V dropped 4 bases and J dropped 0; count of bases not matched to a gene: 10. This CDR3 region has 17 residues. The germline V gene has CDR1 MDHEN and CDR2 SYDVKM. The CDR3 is CASSSPPGQVSNYGYTF. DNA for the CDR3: TGTGCCAGCAGTTCCCCTCCGGGACAGGTTTCTAACTATGGCTACACCTTC.

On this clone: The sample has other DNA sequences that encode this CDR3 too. The CDR3 loop is CASSPGTGVQPQHF. Here the CDR3 DNA reads TGTGCCAGCTCACCTGGGACAGGGGTTCAGCCCCAGCATTTT. V usage is TRBV18 and J usage is TRBJ1-5; 10 bases align to TRBD1. In germline, CDR1 is KGHSH, CDR2 LQKENI. V lost 3 bases to trimming and J lost 6 bases; unmatched junction nucleotides: 2. This CDR3 contains 14 residues.

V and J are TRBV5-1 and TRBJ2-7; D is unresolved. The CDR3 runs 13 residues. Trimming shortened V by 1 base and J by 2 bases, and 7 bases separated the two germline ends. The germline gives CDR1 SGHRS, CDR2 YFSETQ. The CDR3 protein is CASSLLGTYEQYF. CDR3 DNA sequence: TGCGCCAGCAGCTTGCTCGGTACCTACGAGCAGTACTTC. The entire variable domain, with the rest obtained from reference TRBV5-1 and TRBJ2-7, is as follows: KAGVTQTPRYLIKTRGQQVTLSCSPISGHRSVSWYQQTPGQGLQFLFEYFSETQRNKGNFPGRFSGRQFSNSRSEMNVSTLELGDSALYLCASSLLGTYEQYFGPGTRLTVT.

CDR3 nucleotides: TGTGCCAGCAGCTTGGAAGGGGGGGCTAACACCGGGGAGCTGTTTTTT. This codes for CASSLEGGANTGELFF. The rearrangement uses TRBV7-2 and TRBJ2-2, with D tentatively TRBD2 (7 bases). V lost 3 bases to trimming and J lost 2 bases, with 13 bases between them. Germline V lookup: CDR1 SGHTA, CDR2 FQGNSA. CDR3 length: 16 amino acids.

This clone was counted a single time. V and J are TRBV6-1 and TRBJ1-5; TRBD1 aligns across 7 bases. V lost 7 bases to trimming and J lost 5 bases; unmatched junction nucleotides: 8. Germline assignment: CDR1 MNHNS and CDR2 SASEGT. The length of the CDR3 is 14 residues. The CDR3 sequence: CASNNRGADQPQHF. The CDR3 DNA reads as TGTGCCAGCAATAACAGGGGAGCGGATCAGCCCCAGCATTTT.

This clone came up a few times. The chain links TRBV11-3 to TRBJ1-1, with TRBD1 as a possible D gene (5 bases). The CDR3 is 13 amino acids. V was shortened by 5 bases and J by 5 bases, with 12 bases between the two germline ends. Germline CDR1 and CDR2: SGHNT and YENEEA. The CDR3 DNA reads TGTGCCAGCAGCCCAGCGGGGGAAACTGAAGCTTTCTTT. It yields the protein CASSPAGETEAFF.